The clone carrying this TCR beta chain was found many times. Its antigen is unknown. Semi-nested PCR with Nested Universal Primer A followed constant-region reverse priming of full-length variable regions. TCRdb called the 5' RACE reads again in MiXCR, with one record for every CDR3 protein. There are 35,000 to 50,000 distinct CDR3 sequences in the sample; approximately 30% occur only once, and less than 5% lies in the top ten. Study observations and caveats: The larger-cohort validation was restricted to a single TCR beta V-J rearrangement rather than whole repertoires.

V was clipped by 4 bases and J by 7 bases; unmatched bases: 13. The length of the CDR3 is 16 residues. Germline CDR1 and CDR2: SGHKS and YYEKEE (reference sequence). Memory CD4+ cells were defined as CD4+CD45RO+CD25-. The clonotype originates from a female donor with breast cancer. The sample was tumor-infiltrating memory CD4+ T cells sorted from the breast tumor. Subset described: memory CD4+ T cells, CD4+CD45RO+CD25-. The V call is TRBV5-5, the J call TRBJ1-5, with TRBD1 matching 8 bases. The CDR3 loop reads CASSTSPTGARQPQHF. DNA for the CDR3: TGTGCCAGCAGCACCTCCCCGACAGGGGCAAGGCAGCCCCAGCATTTT.